A selection of T cell receptor beta chains follows, all from one sample in a study of patients and donors after allogeneic stem cell transplantation. TCRdb analysed the RT-PCR reads with MiXCR anew, one entry per CDR3 protein. Among about 960,000 distinct CDR3 sequences, under 20% were seen once, and the ten largest hold roughly 6%. Sequencing input: blood, either unsorted or a sorted T cell fraction (not recorded which). The receptors stem from a human donor who was either an allogeneic HSCT recipient or a stem cell or donor lymphocyte infusion donor (not recorded which). It is not recorded whose cells these are; they may come from a transplant donor. CDR3s include the opening cysteine and the closing phenylalanine or tryptophan. The order of the fields is V gene, J gene, clone size, D gene, CDR3 DNA, CDR3 protein. D genes are given only for firm matches. Size values are once, few and many counts, or a class for expanded clones, and some rows have none.

V gene: TRBV7-9; J gene: TRBJ1-1; clone size: -; D gene: -; CDR3 DNA: TGTGCCAGCAGCTTAGATGCGGTGGCCACTGAAGCTTTCTTT; CDR3 protein: CASSLDAVATEAFF
V gene: TRBV6-5; J gene: TRBJ2-1; clone size: -; D gene: -; CDR3 DNA: TGTGCCAGCAGTTACTCAGAGATCTACAATGAGCAGTTCTTC; CDR3 protein: CASSYSEIYNEQFF
V gene: TRBV20-1; J gene: TRBJ1-2; clone size: -; D gene: -; CDR3 DNA: TGCAGTACTCGAACCGGCAATGGCTACACCTTC; CDR3 protein: CSTRTGNGYTF
V gene: TRBV6-1; J gene: TRBJ2-1; clone size: few; D gene: -; CDR3 DNA: TGTGCCAGCCGATGGGGGGCGCGGAATGAGCAGTTCTTC; CDR3 protein: CASRWGARNEQFF
V gene: TRBV10-3; J gene: TRBJ1-4; clone size: -; D gene: -; CDR3 DNA: TGTACCTTCCAGGGACGTCCGCTCAAGGCAACTAATGAAAAACTGTTTTTT; CDR3 protein: CTFQGRPLKATNEKLFF
V gene: TRBV11-2; J gene: TRBJ2-3; clone size: -; D gene: -; CDR3 DNA: TGTGCCAGCAGCTTAGATCAGGGGAGGTCGGCGCAGTATTTT; CDR3 protein: CASSLDQGRSAQYF
V gene: TRBV5-1; J gene: TRBJ1-1; clone size: -; D gene: -; CDR3 DNA: TGCGCCAGCAGCTCCCGACTGCAGCGTGAAGCTTTCTTT; CDR3 protein: CASSSRLQREAFF
V gene: TRBV30; J gene: TRBJ2-7; clone size: -; D gene: -; CDR3 DNA: TGTGCCTGGATTCGGGGCCTCGGGAAGTCCTACGAGCAGTACTTC; CDR3 protein: CAWIRGLGKSYEQYF
V gene: TRBV6-4; J gene: TRBJ2-3; clone size: -; D gene: -; CDR3 DNA: TGTGCCAGCAGTCCTAGGACATCCCGAGCCACAGATACGCAGTATTTT; CDR3 protein: CASSPRTSRATDTQYF
V gene: TRBV5-6; J gene: TRBJ1-2; clone size: -; D gene: -; CDR3 DNA: TGTGCCAGTAGGCCGGACGGGGCGGATGGCTACACCTTC; CDR3 protein: CASRPDGADGYTF
V gene: TRBV12-3/TRBV12-4; J gene: TRBJ2-1; clone size: -; D gene: TRBD2; CDR3 DNA: TGTGCCAGCAGCACTGGGGCAGTAGCGGGGGGGCTTTCCTACAATGAGCAGTTCTTC; CDR3 protein: CASSTGAVAGGLSYNEQFF
V gene: TRBV29-1; J gene: TRBJ2-7; clone size: -; D gene: -; CDR3 DNA: TGCAGCGTTGACGGGGGAGAGCAGTACTTC; CDR3 protein: CSVDGGEQYF
V gene: TRBV6-5; J gene: TRBJ2-7; clone size: -; D gene: -; CDR3 DNA: TGTGCCAGCAGCAGACACCCTGACGAGCAGTACTTC; CDR3 protein: CASSRHPDEQYF
V gene: TRBV9; J gene: TRBJ2-3; clone size: few; D gene: -; CDR3 DNA: TGTGCCAGCAGCGTAGGGGGTAGCGGTTACAGCACAGATACGCAGTATTTT; CDR3 protein: CASSVGGSGYSTDTQYF
V gene: TRBV3-1; J gene: TRBJ2-7; clone size: few; D gene: -; CDR3 DNA: TGTGCCAGCAGCCAAGATCTTATAGGCAGTAGCTACGAGCAGTACTTC; CDR3 protein: CASSQDLIGSSYEQYF
V gene: TRBV29-1; J gene: TRBJ1-1; clone size: -; D gene: -; CDR3 DNA: TGCAGCGGAGTCGCGGATCTGCGGGTCTTTGAAGCTTTCTTT; CDR3 protein: CSGVADLRVFEAFF
V gene: TRBV11-2; J gene: TRBJ1-1; clone size: -; D gene: TRBD1; CDR3 DNA: TGTGCCAGCAGCCCTCAACTTGGACAGGGCCAATACGACACTGAAGCTTTCTTT; CDR3 protein: CASSPQLGQGQYDTEAFF
V gene: TRBV25-1; J gene: TRBJ2-7; clone size: few; D gene: TRBD2; CDR3 DNA: TGTGCCAGTGAAGGGACTAGCGGGACCTACGAGCAGTACTTC; CDR3 protein: CASEGTSGTYEQYF
V gene: TRBV12-3/TRBV12-4; J gene: TRBJ2-7; clone size: -; D gene: -; CDR3 DNA: TGTGCCAGCAGTCCAACCCGGGACATACTTGGCTACGAGCAGTACTTC; CDR3 protein: CASSPTRDILGYEQYF
V gene: TRBV29-1; J gene: TRBJ2-1; clone size: -; D gene: -; CDR3 DNA: TGCAGCGTTGAGGAGGACAGTACAAATGAGCAGTTCTTC; CDR3 protein: CSVEEDSTNEQFF
V gene: TRBV11-2; J gene: TRBJ2-4; clone size: -; D gene: -; CDR3 DNA: TGTGCCAGCAGCTTCTACCCACGGGCAGAGAAACTAGCCAAAAACATTCAGTACTTC; CDR3 protein: CASSFYPRAEKLAKNIQYF
V gene: TRBV9; J gene: TRBJ2-3; clone size: many; D gene: TRBD2; CDR3 DNA: TGTGCCAGCAGCGTAAGGGATAGCGGGAGATTAGATACGCAGTATTTT; CDR3 protein: CASSVRDSGRLDTQYF
V gene: TRBV6-1; J gene: TRBJ2-1; clone size: -; D gene: -; CDR3 DNA: TGTGCCAGCAGGATTGGGACGGATTCCTACAATGAGCAGTTCTTC; CDR3 protein: CASRIGTDSYNEQFF
V gene: TRBV7-2; J gene: TRBJ1-5; clone size: few; D gene: TRBD1; CDR3 DNA: TGTGCCAGCAGCTTAACCGGGACAGATAGCAATCAGCCCCAGCATTTT; CDR3 protein: CASSLTGTDSNQPQHF
V gene: TRBV6-1; J gene: TRBJ1-1; clone size: -; D gene: -; CDR3 DNA: TGTGCCAGCAGTCCCCCGAGGGCTCGAGATAACACTGAAGCTTTCTTT; CDR3 protein: CASSPPRARDNTEAFF
V gene: TRBV6-1; J gene: TRBJ2-3; clone size: many; D gene: -; CDR3 DNA: TGTGCCAGCAGTGAGTGGACAGCTAGCACAGATACGCAGTATTTT; CDR3 protein: CASSEWTASTDTQYF
V gene: TRBV6-5; J gene: TRBJ2-7; clone size: -; D gene: -; CDR3 DNA: TGTGCCGCAGGAAGCTCCTACGAGCAGTACTTC; CDR3 protein: CAAGSSYEQYF
V gene: TRBV4-2; J gene: TRBJ1-6; clone size: few; D gene: -; CDR3 DNA: TGTGCCAGCACTACGTTAGGGGAAGATGTGGTCTCACCCCTCCACTTT; CDR3 protein: CASTTLGEDVVSPLHF
V gene: TRBV12-3/TRBV12-4; J gene: TRBJ2-3; clone size: -; D gene: TRBD2; CDR3 DNA: TGTGCCAGCAGTTTTGGACGATCTAGCGGGAGCACAGATACGCAGTATTTT; CDR3 protein: CASSFGRSSGSTDTQYF
V gene: TRBV2; J gene: TRBJ2-7; clone size: -; D gene: -; CDR3 DNA: TGTGCCAGCAGTGGGGAGACAGGAGTTCACGAGCAGTACTTC; CDR3 protein: CASSGETGVHEQYF
V gene: TRBV19; J gene: TRBJ1-3; clone size: few; D gene: -; CDR3 DNA: TGTGCCAGTAAGGTCTTCTCTAACTCTGGAAACACCATATATTTT; CDR3 protein: CASKVFSNSGNTIYF
V gene: TRBV20-1; J gene: TRBJ1-6; clone size: few; D gene: -; CDR3 DNA: TGCAGTGCTAGAGGGGCCTCGAAAGAGAATTCACCCCTCCACTTT; CDR3 protein: CSARGASKENSPLHF
V gene: TRBV12-3/TRBV12-4; J gene: TRBJ2-3; clone size: few; D gene: TRBD2; CDR3 DNA: TGTGCCAGCAGTCCCGGGACTAGCGGGAGGGCCGGGGATACGCAGTATTTT; CDR3 protein: CASSPGTSGRAGDTQYF
V gene: TRBV12-3/TRBV12-4; J gene: TRBJ2-1; clone size: -; D gene: TRBD1; CDR3 DNA: TGTGCCAGCTTTGGTGGACAGGGTACCTACAATGAGCAGTTCTTC; CDR3 protein: CASFGGQGTYNEQFF
V gene: TRBV11-2; J gene: TRBJ1-6; clone size: few; D gene: TRBD1; CDR3 DNA: TGTGCCAGCAGCCGTACGACAGGGAGAGATTCACCCCTCCACTTT; CDR3 protein: CASSRTTGRDSPLHF
V gene: TRBV20-1; J gene: TRBJ2-3; clone size: few; D gene: TRBD2; CDR3 DNA: TGCAGTGCTAGAGGGGCTAGCGGGAGCACAGATACGCAGTATTTT; CDR3 protein: CSARGASGSTDTQYF
V gene: TRBV9; J gene: TRBJ2-3; clone size: few; D gene: -; CDR3 DNA: TGTGCCAGCAGCGGGCGTGGGAAAGCAGATACGCAGTATTTT; CDR3 protein: CASSGRGKADTQYF
V gene: TRBV27; J gene: TRBJ2-2; clone size: -; D gene: -; CDR3 DNA: TGTGCCAGCAGTCCACTTCGACACGACACCGGGGAGCTGTTTTTT; CDR3 protein: CASSPLRHDTGELFF
V gene: TRBV25-1; J gene: TRBJ1-1; clone size: -; D gene: -; CDR3 DNA: TGTGCCAGCAGTGAAGAGGTAGGGAACACTGAAGCTTTCTTT; CDR3 protein: CASSEEVGNTEAFF
V gene: TRBV5-1; J gene: TRBJ2-1; clone size: -; D gene: -; CDR3 DNA: TGCGCCAGCATGGGTCTAGTATCCCACAATGAGCAGTTCTTC; CDR3 protein: CASMGLVSHNEQFF
V gene: TRBV6-1; J gene: TRBJ2-2; clone size: many; D gene: TRBD1; CDR3 DNA: TGTGCCAGCAGACCTGGAAGGGGGCTCACCGGGGAGCTGTTTTTT; CDR3 protein: CASRPGRGLTGELFF
V gene: TRBV5-1; J gene: TRBJ2-7; clone size: -; D gene: TRBD1; CDR3 DNA: TGCGCCAGCAGCTTGGCGGGACAGGGTCCCAACGAGCAGTACTTC; CDR3 protein: CASSLAGQGPNEQYF
V gene: TRBV12-3/TRBV12-4; J gene: TRBJ1-2; clone size: many; D gene: TRBD1; CDR3 DNA: TGTGCCAGCAGCATAGATATTACCGGACAGGGTCTTGGCTACACCTTC; CDR3 protein: CASSIDITGQGLGYTF
V gene: TRBV12-3/TRBV12-4; J gene: TRBJ2-7; clone size: -; D gene: TRBD2; CDR3 DNA: TGTGCCAGCAGTCTAGCGGGGTACACCTACGAGCAGTACTTC; CDR3 protein: CASSLAGYTYEQYF
V gene: TRBV12-3/TRBV12-4; J gene: TRBJ2-2; clone size: many; D gene: -; CDR3 DNA: TGTGCCAGCAGTTTAGCGGTCTCCGGGGAGCTGTTTTTT; CDR3 protein: CASSLAVSGELFF
V gene: TRBV5-1; J gene: TRBJ1-2; clone size: -; D gene: -; CDR3 DNA: TGCGCCAGCAGCTTGGCCTACCCCAGGGGCCTGTATGGCTACACCTTC; CDR3 protein: CASSLAYPRGLYGYTF
V gene: TRBV2; J gene: TRBJ2-3; clone size: -; D gene: -; CDR3 DNA: TGTGCCAGCCTCGGAGCGGCGCAGTATTTT; CDR3 protein: CASLGAAQYF
V gene: TRBV5-6; J gene: TRBJ2-3; clone size: few; D gene: -; CDR3 DNA: TGTGCCAGCAGAACTCTCAGGGGGGCCACAGATACGCAGTATTTT; CDR3 protein: CASRTLRGATDTQYF
V gene: TRBV20-1; J gene: TRBJ1-3; clone size: few; D gene: -; CDR3 DNA: TGCAGTGCTAGAGGACCGGGGGCCCCCTCTGGAAACACCATATATTTT; CDR3 protein: CSARGPGAPSGNTIYF
V gene: TRBV7-9; J gene: TRBJ2-7; clone size: many; D gene: TRBD1; CDR3 DNA: TGTGCCAGCAGCTTAATTGGGACAGGGATCTACGAGCAGTACTTC; CDR3 protein: CASSLIGTGIYEQYF
V gene: TRBV5-1; J gene: TRBJ1-3; clone size: -; D gene: -; CDR3 DNA: TGCGCCAGCAGCTTATACGGTGACTCTGGAAACACCATATATTTT; CDR3 protein: CASSLYGDSGNTIYF
V gene: TRBV5-1; J gene: TRBJ2-1; clone size: few; D gene: TRBD1; CDR3 DNA: TGCGCCAGCAGCTTGGGGGGACAGGCCAATGAGCAGTTCTTC; CDR3 protein: CASSLGGQANEQFF
V gene: TRBV7-2; J gene: TRBJ2-1; clone size: few; D gene: TRBD2; CDR3 DNA: TGTGCCAGCAGCCGGTTTGGACTAGCGGGGTACAATGAGCAGTTCTTC; CDR3 protein: CASSRFGLAGYNEQFF